This T cell receptor (beta chain) comes out of a study of PD-L1 blockade in urothelial cancer (dated by TCRdb to between 2016 and 2019). About the full investigation: Therapy was started in the mid-2010s for all patients, and atezolizumab 1,200 mg was administered intravenously every 3 weeks. An exploratory multi-omic analysis was conducted of the somatic, immune and clinical correlates of response to PD-L1 blockade with atezolizumab in urothelial cancer. Twenty-five of 29 patients were identified as males with urothelial cancer of bladder origin, and a prior smoking history was reported by 18 of 29 patients. Durable clinical benefit was defined as a progression-free survival longer than 6 months, and TCR features were additionally tested against progression-free survival and overall survival. Durable clinical benefit was achieved by nine patients and was not achieved by 20 patients. Patients had an ECOG performance status of 0 or 1 and had received between 0 and 3 prior chemotherapy regimens. In the same patients who had TCR sequencing, pretreatment tumors also underwent whole exome sequencing and RNA sequencing. A median of roughly 140,000 T cells and some 82,000 unique TCRs was obtained from blood samples, and a median clonality of approximately 0.08 was observed. Pretreatment tumor samples, along with matched peripheral blood serially collected before and after atezolizumab treatment, were subjected to TCR sequencing. Blood samples were analyzed at two time points: 3 weeks after treatment start (second dose) and 6 weeks after treatment start. Over 28 patients had pretreatment blood TCR-seq, some 25 had at least one posttreatment blood collection, and some 25 had tumor TCR-seq. Beyond this particular receptor, the publication reports: At 3 weeks after the start of treatment, tumor-associated TCR clones in peripheral blood had expanded more in patients with durable benefit (n ≈ 20, p = 0.022). Small sample size (n of about 30) and many exploratory analyses mean the results are intended to be hypothesis-generating. Improved progression-free and overall survival was found to be associated with pretreatment peripheral blood TCR clonality below the median.

Synthetic TCR analog templates were spiked into each PCR so that absolute template abundance could be estimated from read counts. The immunoSEQ assay was used to amplify TCRbeta CDR3 regions from genomic DNA with bias-controlled V and J gene primers. Sequencing of rearranged TCRbeta segments was performed at approximately 20X coverage. Processing in the source paper ran as follows. Clustering was used to correct sequencing errors, and CDR3s were annotated against IMGT to assign V, D and J genes. Downstream analyses used only productive TCRbeta rearrangements and left out out-of-frame or stop-codon sequences. Clonality was computed as one minus Shannon entropy normalized by the log of the number of unique productive sequences. Clones differing between time points or between blood and tumor were identified by Fisher's exact test with Benjamini-Hochberg correction at adjusted p below 0.01. In TCRdb, the immuneACCESS table is reduced to in-frame sequences with V and J assigned. These tables do not hold every clone; where another copy was compared, an unresolved V gene accounts for under half, and the others remain unexplained. V and J calls and clone size are given by that table; D and trimming were obtained from the DNA. The sample table contains around 66,000 clones; only one count was recorded for roughly 90% of them. The ten most abundant clones make up approximately 11% of the sample.

The meaning of the sample's time point label: peripheral blood 6 weeks after treatment start. A total of some 30 patients with locally advanced or metastatic urothelial carcinoma, treated at Memorial Sloan Kettering on a trial protocol, made up the cohort. Peripheral blood mononuclear cells were collected from each patient pretreatment and during treatment, giving between 1 and 8 total time points per patient. The Qiagen DNeasy Blood extraction kit was used to purify genomic DNA from total PBMCs and tumor samples. PBMCs were collected pretreatment and during treatment and were isolated and stored as previously described. The CDR3 sequence holds 15 residues, the cysteine and phenylalanine included. The kept DNA is CDR3 alone, 45 bases in frame from the first base. The CDR1 and CDR2 encoded by the germline V gene (reference sequence) are SEHNR and FQNEAQ. V is shortened by 0 bases, J by 7 bases, and the region joining them spans 15 bases.

A single count supports this clone. The antigen it binds to is not known. There are no base qualities to consult, and no much larger clone falls within one base. The V gene is TRBV7-9 and the J gene is TRBJ1-1; the D gene remains uncertain. The TCR originated in a man aged 60 to 75 with urothelial cancer. Sequencing used PBMCs, obtained around atezolizumab (anti-PD-L1) treatment. The DNA reads as follows: TGTGCCAGCAGCTTAGCGGAAGGAAAGCAGGTTGAAGCTTTCTTT. Its protein is CASSLAEGKQVEAFF.